This T cell receptor beta chain was identified during a study of response to subunit inactivated influenza vaccine (dated by TCRdb to the late 2010s). About the investigation overall: To follow how T cells responded to a trivalent subunit inactivated influenza vaccine, the researchers relied on deep quantitative profiling of the T cell receptor repertoire.

The sample holds many counts of this clonotype. The target of this receptor is not known. The record has no base qualities; no much larger clone is one base away. The CDR3, from cysteine to phenylalanine, totals 16 residues. The kept DNA is CDR3 alone, 48 bases in frame from the first base. For this chain, trimming is 5 bases at the V end and 3 bases at the J end, and the number of junction bases without a gene match is 9. Summary of the overall study and its limitations: According to the authors, only a limited number of new T cells may be recruited by each seasonal influenza vaccination.

Library method: RT-PCR. The sequencer listed for this sample is Illumina HiSeq 2500. The public sequencing data were trimmed at Q25 with fastp and processed into clonotypes with MiXCR by TCRdb, which kept only in-frame beta chains. Each entry is one CDR3 protein sequence, shown with its most common DNA and genes. A total of around 470,000 distinct CDR3 sequences appear in this sample, approximately 7.8% of them only once. Over 10% of the sample rests with the top ten. The sequence came from a man aged 50 to 69 who received an inactivated influenza vaccine. Donor details come from another sample of the same person, matched by shared clones. Rearrangement joined TRBV12-3 or TRBV12-4 to TRBJ2-3; 9 of the junction bases match TRBD2. The sequences come from PBMCs from blood, collected around 25 months after vaccination. The bases are TGTGCCAGCAGTCCGCCACGACTAGCGGAGACAGATACGCAGTATTTT. Its translation is CASSPPRLAETDTQYF.